This paragraph covers one TCR beta chain sequence. Antigen specificity is unknown. The CDR3 covers 13 residues. Germline V gene data show CDR1 as LGHDT and CDR2 as YNNKEL (reference sequence). The V gene lost 4 bases and the J gene lost 4 bases, with 8 bases spanning the gap. This sample was taken from a study of T cell responses to AZD1222 COVID-19 vaccine. Whole-study findings and limits: Donor demographics were predominantly white British with a female majority; clonal diversity may be underestimated. Along spike, vaccine-associated CD4 TCRs were found throughout, with dominance at 160-218 and 743-854.

Measured with immunoSEQ multiplex PCR; TCRdb has only the in-frame clones, and not every one. The sample holds over 100,000 clones; more than 85% are singletons and the top ten take 1.5% to 2%. The J gene is TRBJ1-5, the V gene TRBV3-1 (or the pseudogene TRBV3-2), with D maybe TRBD1 (5 bases). This specimen consisted of peripheral blood, obtained on day 0 of AZD1222 vaccination. The receptor comes from an adult in good health. CDR3 region: CASSRQINQPQHF. The DNA for the CDR3 is TGTGCCAGCAGCCGACAGATAAATCAGCCCCAGCATTTT.